The 2 T cell receptor beta chains in this list originate from one sample, sequenced in a study of blood T cell repertoires in COVID-19. The protocol was immunoSEQ multiplex PCR, while the TCRdb copy is restricted to in-frame clones and leaves out a portion. The table has about 220,000 clones, 82% seen once. The sequenced sample consisted of PBMCs or T cells enriched from blood (not recorded which). These receptors came from a woman in her sixties or seventies who had recovered from COVID-19.

The chain links TRBV5-8 to TRBJ2-3; TRBD1 might be the D (5 bases). CDR3 length: 15 residues. The V gene lost 4 bases and the J gene lost 0 bases, with 12 bases spanning the gap. Germline V CDR1 and CDR2: SGHTS, YDEGEE. CDR3 nucleotide sequence: TGTGCCAGCAGCGTGACAGACACTAGCACAGATACGCAGTATTTT. Protein: CASSVTDTSTDTQYF.

CDR3 amino acids: CASSWDKNSPLHF. The DNA for the CDR3 is TGTGCCAGCAGCTGGGACAAGAATTCACCCCTCCACTTT. V is TRBV11-3 and J is TRBJ1-6; the D gene is possibly TRBD1 (6 bases). This CDR3 comprises 13 residues. The V gene's germline CDR1 is SGHNT and CDR2 YENEEA. Trimming pared 4 bases from V and 7 bases from J, leaving 8 bases between.